This TCR beta chain was documented in a study of monozygotic twins with inflammatory bowel disease. The authors ran two nested PCRs of approximately 17 and 9 cycles on TCRalpha and TCRbeta cDNA. From the 5' RACE reads, TCRdb lists one entry per CDR3 protein and no DNA. Its table lists more than 350,000 distinct CDR3 sequences. Germline V gene data show CDR1 as SGHDN and CDR2 as FVKESK. The CDR3 loop spans 13 amino acids. Specimen: blood. The rearrangement links TRBV14 to TRBJ2-7; TCRdb names TRBD1, which stays unverified in the absence of DNA. The sequence derives from a human donor with ulcerative colitis or Crohn's disease, or a healthy co-twin of an affected twin (not recorded which). This chain's CDR3 is CASSQDYGSGTLF.